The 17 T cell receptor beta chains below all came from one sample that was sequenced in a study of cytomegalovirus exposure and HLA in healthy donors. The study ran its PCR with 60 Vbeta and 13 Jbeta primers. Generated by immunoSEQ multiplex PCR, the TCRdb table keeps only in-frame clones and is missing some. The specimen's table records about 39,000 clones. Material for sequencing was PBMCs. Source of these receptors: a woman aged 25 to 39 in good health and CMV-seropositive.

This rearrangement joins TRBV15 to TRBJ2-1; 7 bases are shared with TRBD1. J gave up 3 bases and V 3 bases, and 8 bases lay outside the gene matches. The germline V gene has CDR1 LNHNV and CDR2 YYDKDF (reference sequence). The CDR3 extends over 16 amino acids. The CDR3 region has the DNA TGTGCCACCAGCAGGGGATGGGACAGTGGCTACAATGAGCAGTTCTTC. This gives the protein CATSRGWDSGYNEQFF.

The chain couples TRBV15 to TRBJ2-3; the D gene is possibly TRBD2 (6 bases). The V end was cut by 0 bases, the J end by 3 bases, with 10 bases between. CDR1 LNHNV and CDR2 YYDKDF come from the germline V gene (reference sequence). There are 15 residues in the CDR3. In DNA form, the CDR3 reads TGTGCCACCAGCAGAGACGGGGGAAGGACAGATACGCAGTATTTT. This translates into CATSRDGGRTDTQYF.

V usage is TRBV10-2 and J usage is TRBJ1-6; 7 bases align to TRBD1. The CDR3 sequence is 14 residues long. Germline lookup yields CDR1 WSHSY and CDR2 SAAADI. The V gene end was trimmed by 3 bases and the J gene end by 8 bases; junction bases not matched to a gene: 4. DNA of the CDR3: TGCGCCAGCAGTGATCCGCAGGGGGATTCACCCCTCCACTTT. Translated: CASSDPQGDSPLHF.

The CDR3 reads CASSATATNYGYTF. As DNA, the CDR3 is TGTGCCAGTAGTGCGACAGCTACTAACTATGGCTACACCTTC. The gene calls are TRBV19 and TRBJ1-2, with D possibly TRBD1 on 5 matching bases. This CDR3 contains 14 residues. V gave up 5 bases and J gave up 0 bases, with 10 bases separating them. The germline CDR1 and CDR2 sequences are LNHDA and SQIVND (reference sequence).

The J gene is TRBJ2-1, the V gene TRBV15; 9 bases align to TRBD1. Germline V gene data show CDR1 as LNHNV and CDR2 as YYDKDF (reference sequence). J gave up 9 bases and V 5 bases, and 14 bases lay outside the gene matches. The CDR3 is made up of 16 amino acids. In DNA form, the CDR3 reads TGTGCCACCAGCGGGCCAACCCAGACAGGGGGAGGTGAGCAGTTCTTC. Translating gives CATSGPTQTGGGEQFF.

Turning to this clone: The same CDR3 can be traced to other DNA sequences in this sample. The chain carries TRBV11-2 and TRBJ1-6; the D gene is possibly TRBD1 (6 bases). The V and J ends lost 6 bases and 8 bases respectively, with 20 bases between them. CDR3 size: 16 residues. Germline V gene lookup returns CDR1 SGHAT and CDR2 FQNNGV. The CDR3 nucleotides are TGTGCCAGCAGTCGGAGACAGGACTGGCGCGATTCACCCCTCCACTTT. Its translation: CASSRRQDWRDSPLHF.

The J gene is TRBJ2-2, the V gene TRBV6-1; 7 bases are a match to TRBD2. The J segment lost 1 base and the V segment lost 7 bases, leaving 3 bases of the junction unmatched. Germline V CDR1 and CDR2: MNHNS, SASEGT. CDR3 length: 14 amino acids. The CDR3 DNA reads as TGTGCCAGCATGGGACTATGGAACACCGGGGAGCTGTTTTTT. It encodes CASMGLWNTGELFF.

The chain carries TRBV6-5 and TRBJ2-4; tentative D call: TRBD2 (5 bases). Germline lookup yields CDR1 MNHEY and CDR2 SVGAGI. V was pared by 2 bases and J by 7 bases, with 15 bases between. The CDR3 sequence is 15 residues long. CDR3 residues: CASSYPGLPGNIQYF. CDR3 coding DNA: TGTGCCAGCAGTTACCCAGGACTCCCTGGCAACATTCAGTACTTC.

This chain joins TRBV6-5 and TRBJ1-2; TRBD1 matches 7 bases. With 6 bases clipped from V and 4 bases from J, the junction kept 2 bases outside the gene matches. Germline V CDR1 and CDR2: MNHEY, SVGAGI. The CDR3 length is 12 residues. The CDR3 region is CASSRDSYGYTF. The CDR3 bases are TGTGCCAGCAGCCGGGACAGCTATGGCTACACCTTC.

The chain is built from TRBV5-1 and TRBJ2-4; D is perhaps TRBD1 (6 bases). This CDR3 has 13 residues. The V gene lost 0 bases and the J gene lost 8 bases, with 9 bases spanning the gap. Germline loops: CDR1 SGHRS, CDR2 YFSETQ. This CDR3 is CASSLGGPDIQYF. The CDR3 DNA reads TGCGCCAGCAGCTTGGGGGGGCCGGACATTCAGTACTTC. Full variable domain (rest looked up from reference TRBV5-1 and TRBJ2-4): KAGVTQTPRYLIKTRGQQVTLSCSPISGHRSVSWYQQTPGQGLQFLFEYFSETQRNKGNFPGRFSGRQFSNSRSEMNVSTLELGDSALYLCASSLGGPDIQYFGAGTRLSVL.

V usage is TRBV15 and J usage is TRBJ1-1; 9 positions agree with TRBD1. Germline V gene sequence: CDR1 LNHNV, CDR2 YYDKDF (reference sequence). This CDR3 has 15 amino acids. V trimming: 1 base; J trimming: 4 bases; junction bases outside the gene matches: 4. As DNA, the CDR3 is TGTGCCACCAGCAGAGCACGGACAGGGGTCACTGAAGCTTTCTTT. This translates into CATSRARTGVTEAFF.

The CDR3 spells CASGLGVSGGNTQPQHF. The CDR3, as DNA: TGTGCTAGTGGTTTGGGGGTCTCAGGGGGTAATACTCAGCCCCAGCATTTT. V is TRBV12-5 and J is TRBJ1-5; 7 bases line up with TRBD1. This CDR3 has 17 amino acids. Germline V gene sequence: CDR1 LGHNT, CDR2 FRNRAP. Trimming at V came to 1 base and at J to 6 bases, leaving 12 bases not matched to a gene.

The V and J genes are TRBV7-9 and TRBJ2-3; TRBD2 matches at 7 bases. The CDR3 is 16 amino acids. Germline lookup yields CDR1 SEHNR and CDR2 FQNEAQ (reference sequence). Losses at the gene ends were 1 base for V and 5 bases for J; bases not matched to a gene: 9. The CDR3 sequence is CASSLEGGGREDTQYF. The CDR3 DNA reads TGTGCCAGCAGCTTAGAGGGCGGGGGACGTGAAGATACGCAGTATTTT.

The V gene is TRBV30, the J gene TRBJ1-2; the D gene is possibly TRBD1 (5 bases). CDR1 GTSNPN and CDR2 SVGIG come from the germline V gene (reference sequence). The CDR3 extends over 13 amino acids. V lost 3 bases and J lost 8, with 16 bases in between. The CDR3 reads CAWRLNGGGGYTF. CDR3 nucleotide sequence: TGTGCCTGGAGACTCAACGGGGGTGGCGGCTACACCTTC.

In nucleotides, the CDR3 is TGTGCCATCAGCCTGGACAGGGACTATGGCTACACCTTC. It is translated as CAISLDRDYGYTF. The chain is built from TRBV10-3 and TRBJ1-2; 8 bases are a match to TRBD1. This CDR3 region has 13 residues. In germline, CDR1 is ENHRY, CDR2 SYGVKD. J lost 3 bases, V lost 6 bases, and 3 bases had no gene match.

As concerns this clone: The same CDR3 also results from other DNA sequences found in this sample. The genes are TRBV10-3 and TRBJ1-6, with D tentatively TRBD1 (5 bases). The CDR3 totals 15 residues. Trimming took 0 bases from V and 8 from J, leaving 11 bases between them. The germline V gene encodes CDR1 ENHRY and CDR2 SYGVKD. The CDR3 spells CAISESVGEDSPLHF. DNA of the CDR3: TGTGCCATCAGTGAGTCGGTAGGGGAGGATTCACCCCTCCACTTT.

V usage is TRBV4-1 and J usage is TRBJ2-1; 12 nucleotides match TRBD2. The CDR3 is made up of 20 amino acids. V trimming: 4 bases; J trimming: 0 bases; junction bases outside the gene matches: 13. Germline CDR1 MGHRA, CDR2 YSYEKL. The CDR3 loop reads CASSPSGLAGRQNSYNEQFF. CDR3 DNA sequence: TGCGCCAGCAGCCCCTCAGGACTAGCGGGACGCCAAAACTCCTACAATGAGCAGTTCTTC.